Listed here are 28 T cell receptor beta chains from one sample, sequenced in a study of cytomegalovirus exposure and HLA in healthy donors. PCR primers comprised 60 Vbeta and 13 Jbeta primers. Using immunoSEQ multiplex PCR, the repertoire was profiled, and TCRdb retains in-frame clones only, with some absent. In the table there are 160,000 or so clones, 65% to 80% of which are singletons. Sequenced input: PBMCs. The receptor set was obtained from a man in his forties in good health and CMV-seronegative.

This clone was counted only a few times. The chain combines TRBV10-1 with TRBJ2-7; TRBD2 matches 9 bases. Per the germline V gene, CDR1 is WNHNN and CDR2 is SYGVQD (reference sequence). CDR3 length equals 14 residues. The ends lost 2 bases at V and 6 bases at J; junction bases unmatched: 5. The CDR3 DNA reads TGCGCCAGCAGTGAGCTCCTAGCGGGGTCCGAGCAGTACTTC. This codes for CASSELLAGSEQYF.

This clone was detected once. DNA of the CDR3: TGTGCCAGCAGCTATGACAGCCCTGGAAACACCATATATTTT. Translating it yields CASSYDSPGNTIYF. The rearrangement links TRBV7-3 to TRBJ1-3, with D perhaps TRBD1 (5 bases). Germline V gene sequence: CDR1 SGHTA, CDR2 FQGTGA. V was trimmed by 4 bases and J by 2 bases, leaving 9 bases between them. The CDR3 is 14 residues long.

The rearrangement joins TRBV7-8 to TRBJ2-1, with D possibly matching TRBD2 (6 bases). V lost 5 bases to trimming and J lost 7 bases, with 21 bases between them. The germline V gene encodes CDR1 SGHVS and CDR2 FQNEAQ. The CDR3 totals 16 residues. The CDR3 coding sequence is TGTGCCAGCAGCCCTCCCAGGGACGGGAGTCTTAATGAGCAGTTCTTC. It is translated as CASSPPRDGSLNEQFF.

The V and J genes are TRBV4-2 and TRBJ1-1; 9 bases agree with TRBD1. Germline assignment: CDR1 LGHNA and CDR2 YNFKEQ. The CDR3 is 17 amino acids. The trim removed 0 bases at V and 1 base at J, leaving 6 bases unmatched. The CDR3 DNA reads as TGTGCCAGCAGCCAAGAAACAGGGGGCGCAGGGAACACTGAAGCTTTCTTT. This sequence encodes CASSQETGGAGNTEAFF.

V and J are TRBV10-1 and TRBJ1-2, with D possibly matching TRBD1 (5 bases). Trimming took 3 bases from V and 8 from J, leaving 13 bases between them. CDR3 size: 13 residues. Per the germline V gene, CDR1 is WNHNN and CDR2 is SYGVQD (reference sequence). The CDR3 DNA reads TGCGCCAGCAGTGATGGAGGGGTAGACGGCTACACCTTC. As protein: CASSDGGVDGYTF.

V is TRBV5-1 and J is TRBJ1-1; tentatively, D is TRBD1 (5 bases). V was trimmed by 3 bases and J by 2 bases, leaving 8 bases between them. The CDR3 contains 13 residues. Germline V CDR1 and CDR2: SGHRS, YFSETQ. The CDR3 DNA follows: TGCGCCAGCAGCTATGGACATAACACTGAAGCTTTCTTT. Amino acid sequence: CASSYGHNTEAFF.

The chain links TRBV29-1 to TRBJ2-1, with 8 bases lining up with TRBD1. V gave up 6 bases and J gave up 9 bases; unmatched junction bases: 7. CDR1 and CDR2 (germline): SQVTM, ANQGSEA. The CDR3 is 12 residues long. CDR3 region: CSVTGTGIEQFF. The CDR3 DNA reads as TGCAGCGTCACCGGGACAGGAATTGAGCAGTTCTTC.

The chain recombines TRBV9 with TRBJ2-7; tentatively, D is TRBD1 (6 bases). Trimming took 3 bases from V and 6 from J, leaving 16 bases between them. The germline gives CDR1 SGDLS, CDR2 YYNGEE. This CDR3 is 14 amino acids long. Here the CDR3 reads CASSAQGFLAEQYF. The DNA for the CDR3 is TGTGCCAGCAGCGCCCAGGGGTTCCTAGCCGAGCAGTACTTC.

V is TRBV7-9 and J is TRBJ1-6; no firm D call. The V gene lost 4 bases and the J gene lost 8 bases, with 12 bases spanning the gap. The CDR3 length is 14 residues. Germline-derived CDR1 and CDR2 are SEHNR and FQNEAQ (reference sequence). CDR3 residues: CASSWEGWDSPLHF. The CDR3 region has the DNA TGTGCCAGCAGCTGGGAGGGATGGGATTCACCCCTCCACTTT. The full variable domain, rest sourced from reference TRBV7-9 and TRBJ1-6, is DTGVSQNPRHKITKRGQNVTFRCDPISEHNRLYWYRQTLGQGPEFLTYFQNEAQLEKSRLLSDRFSAERPKGSFSTLEIQRTEQGDSAMYLCASSWEGWDSPLHFGNGTRLTVT.

The chain recombines TRBV7-3 with TRBJ1-2; D is ambiguous. This CDR3 has 12 residues. Trimming pared 6 bases from V and 7 bases from J, leaving 12 bases between. CDR1 SGHTA and CDR2 FQGTGA come from the germline V gene. CDR3 in DNA: TGTGCCAGCAGGGATGACTCGGGTGGCTACACCTTC. Its protein product is CASRDDSGGYTF. The whole variable domain, filled in from reference TRBV7-3 and TRBJ1-2, reads GAGVSQTPSNKVTEKGKYVELRCDPISGHTALYWYRQSLGQGPEFLIYFQGTGAADDSGLPNDRFFAVRPEGSVSTLKIQRTERGDSAVYLCASRDDSGGYTFGSGTRLTVV.

CDR3 residues: CASSPRPYEKLFF. CDR3 sequence (DNA): TGTGCCAGTAGTCCGCGTCCCTATGAAAAACTGTTTTTT. V is TRBV19 and J is TRBJ1-4; D unresolved. Between the trimmed V and J ends, which lost 5 bases and 6 bases, there was a span of 10 bases. Germline CDR1 reads LNHDA; CDR2 reads SQIVND (reference sequence). The length of the CDR3 is 13 residues.

This chain connects TRBV4-1 to TRBJ1-4; 10 positions agree with TRBD1. Unmatched junction bases numbered 4, after V lost 3 bases and J lost 6 bases. Per the germline V gene, CDR1 is MGHRA and CDR2 is YSYEKL. The CDR3 runs to 15 residues. CDR3 sequence (DNA): TGCGCCAGCAGCCATTTTGGGACAGGGGATGAAAAACTGTTTTTT. It codes for CASSHFGTGDEKLFF.

The rearrangement links TRBV5-6 to TRBJ2-7, with 8 bases matching TRBD1. V was pared by 0 bases and J by 3 bases, with 2 bases of the junction left unmatched. Germline V gives CDR1 SGHDT, CDR2 YYEEEE. The length of the CDR3 is 14 residues. CDR3 sequence reads: CASSLGRGLYEQYF. The CDR3 DNA sequence: TGTGCCAGCAGCTTGGGCAGGGGGCTCTACGAGCAGTACTTC.

In DNA, the CDR3 is TGTGCCAGCAGCCCACTGCCGAGCACCGGGGAGCTGTTTTTT. It yields the protein CASSPLPSTGELFF. The V and J genes are TRBV6-6 and TRBJ2-2; unclear D gene. The V end was cut by 6 bases, the J end by 4 bases, with 12 bases between. In germline, CDR1 is MNHNY, CDR2 SVGAGI (reference sequence). This CDR3 is built from 14 residues.

This chain joins TRBV6-5 and TRBJ2-3, with D perhaps matching TRBD2 (7 bases). Per the germline V gene, CDR1 is MNHEY and CDR2 is SVGAGI. The CDR3 contains 13 residues. V shed 6 bases and J shed 6 bases, with 13 bases lying between them. CDR3 protein: CASRGTTGDTQYF. The CDR3 region has the DNA TGTGCCAGCAGGGGGACTACAGGGGATACGCAGTATTTT.

This chain connects TRBV4-1 to TRBJ1-3; 9 bases align to TRBD1. CDR1 and CDR2 (germline): MGHRA, YSYEKL. V shed 4 bases and J 2 bases; nucleotides not matched to a gene: 6. The CDR3 loop spans 16 amino acids. CDR3 in amino acids: CASSPGTGITGNTIYF. In DNA, the CDR3 is TGCGCCAGCAGCCCCGGGACAGGGATAACTGGAAACACCATATATTTT.

The chain combines TRBV5-4 with TRBJ2-1; 10 nucleotides agree with TRBD1. CDR1 is SGHNT, CDR2 YYREEE, per germline (reference sequence). V lost 0 bases to trimming and J lost 1 base; unmatched junction nucleotides: 7. The CDR3 has 18 amino acids. CDR3 nucleotides: TGTGCCAGCAGCTTGGGGACAGGGGGGTGGATGTCCTACAATGAGCAGTTCTTC. Protein sequence: CASSLGTGGWMSYNEQFF.

The chain joins TRBV9 to TRBJ1-4; 9 nucleotides match TRBD1. This CDR3 is 15 amino acids long. Germline V CDR1 and CDR2: SGDLS, YYNGEE. The J segment lost 4 bases and the V segment lost 3 bases, leaving 4 bases of the junction unmatched. CDR3 DNA: TGTGCCAGCAGCGGGACAGGGGTGATTAATGAAAAACTGTTTTTT. It is translated as CASSGTGVINEKLFF. The whole variable domain, remainder taken from reference TRBV9 and TRBJ1-4, is DSGVTQTPKHLITATGQRVTLRCSPRSGDLSVYWYQQSLDQGLQFLIQYYNGEERAKGNILERFSAQQFPDLHSELNLSSLELGDSALYFCASSGTGVINEKLFFGSGTQLSVL.

The rearrangement uses TRBV19 and TRBJ1-1; no definite D call. Germline V gives CDR1 LNHDA, CDR2 SQIVND (reference sequence). This CDR3 has 11 amino acids. DNA for the CDR3: TGTGCGAACTCACGGGGCACTGAAGCTTTCTTT. This sequence encodes CANSRGTEAFF.

The chain carries TRBV6-5 and TRBJ1-1; no clear D. Trimming pared 0 bases from V and 8 bases from J, leaving 7 bases between. Germline V CDR1 and CDR2: MNHEY, SVGAGI. This CDR3 has 12 residues. The CDR3 coding sequence is TGTGCCAGCAGTTACTCGACGGGAGAAGCTTTCTTT. Translated: CASSYSTGEAFF.

V usage is TRBV13 and J usage is TRBJ2-5; 9 bases match TRBD1. This CDR3 has 15 residues. CDR1 is PRHDT, CDR2 FYEKMQ, per germline (reference sequence). Losses at the gene ends were 2 bases for V and 4 bases for J; bases not matched to a gene: 5. Here the CDR3 reads CASSLRTGEGETQYF. CDR3 in DNA: TGTGCCAGCAGCTTAAGGACAGGGGAGGGAGAGACCCAGTACTTC.

The chain joins TRBV7-9 to TRBJ2-6; tentative D call: TRBD1 (6 bases). The CDR3 length is 16 residues. The germline V gene has CDR1 SEHNR and CDR2 FQNEAQ (reference sequence). Trimming pared 5 bases from V and 1 base from J, leaving 12 bases between. The CDR3 DNA is TGTGCCAGCAGCCCTAGGGGGTGGTCTGGGGCCAACGTCCTGACTTTC. Translation gives CASSPRGWSGANVLTF. Looking up the rest from reference TRBV7-9 and TRBJ2-6 gives the full variable domain: DTGVSQNPRHKITKRGQNVTFRCDPISEHNRLYWYRQTLGQGPEFLTYFQNEAQLEKSRLLSDRFSAERPKGSFSTLEIQRTEQGDSAMYLCASSPRGWSGANVLTFGAGSRLTVL.

The sample holds a few counts of this clone. V and J are TRBV4-1 and TRBJ1-1, with 7 positions matching TRBD1. CDR1 is MGHRA and CDR2 is YSYEKL in the germline V gene. The junction had 7 bases not matched to a gene; V was cut back by 6 bases and J by 3 bases. The CDR3 runs to 14 residues. The CDR3 sequence: CASSWGQTDTEAFF. CDR3 DNA: TGCGCCAGCAGTTGGGGACAGACCGACACTGAAGCTTTCTTT.

The chain has TRBV28 and TRBJ2-1; D remains unclear. V was pared by 5 bases and J by 8 bases, with 7 bases between. This CDR3 spans 11 amino acids. Germline CDR1 reads MDHEN; CDR2 reads SYDVKM. CDR3 in DNA: TGTGCCAGCAGTGGTACATATGAGCAGTTCTTC. Translation: CASSGTYEQFF.

The genes are TRBV27 and TRBJ1-1; TRBD1 is a possible D gene (6 bases). Germline loops: CDR1 MNHEY, CDR2 SMNVEV (reference sequence). CDR3 size: 14 residues. V was clipped by 5 bases and J by 12 bases, with 22 bases between them. CDR3 loop: CASSRLITGPQTFF. The CDR3 DNA reads as TGTGCCAGCAGTCGATTAATTACAGGGCCTCAGACTTTCTTT.

With regard to this clone: Germline and junction disagree at one end, which may indicate a read error. The gene calls are TRBV5-1 and TRBJ1-3, with 7 bases lining up with TRBD1. The CDR3 has 14 residues. Germline CDR1 reads SGHRS; CDR2 reads YFSETQ. The CDR3 is CASSYGTVGDTIYF. CDR3 sequence (DNA): TGCGCCAGCAGCTACGGGACAGTTGGAGACACCATATATTTT.

This clone was counted between two and nine times. The V gene is TRBV30, the J gene TRBJ2-3, with 11 bases aligning to TRBD2. The V gene's germline CDR1 is GTSNPN and CDR2 SVGIG (reference sequence). V trimming: 0 bases; J trimming: 7 bases; junction bases outside the gene matches: 3. The CDR3 has 14 residues. CDR3 sequence: CAWSVSSGGHTQYF. The CDR3 DNA is TGTGCCTGGAGTGTATCTAGCGGGGGGCATACGCAGTATTTT.

The rearrangement uses TRBV28 and TRBJ2-3; 9 positions agree with TRBD1. V gave up 5 bases and J gave up 4 bases; unmatched junction bases: 13. The CDR3 totals 17 residues. Germline V CDR1 and CDR2: MDHEN, SYDVKM. The CDR3 here is CASSPRTGTGYADTQYF. Written as DNA, the CDR3 is TGTGCCAGCAGTCCCCGGACCGGGACAGGGTACGCAGATACGCAGTATTTT.